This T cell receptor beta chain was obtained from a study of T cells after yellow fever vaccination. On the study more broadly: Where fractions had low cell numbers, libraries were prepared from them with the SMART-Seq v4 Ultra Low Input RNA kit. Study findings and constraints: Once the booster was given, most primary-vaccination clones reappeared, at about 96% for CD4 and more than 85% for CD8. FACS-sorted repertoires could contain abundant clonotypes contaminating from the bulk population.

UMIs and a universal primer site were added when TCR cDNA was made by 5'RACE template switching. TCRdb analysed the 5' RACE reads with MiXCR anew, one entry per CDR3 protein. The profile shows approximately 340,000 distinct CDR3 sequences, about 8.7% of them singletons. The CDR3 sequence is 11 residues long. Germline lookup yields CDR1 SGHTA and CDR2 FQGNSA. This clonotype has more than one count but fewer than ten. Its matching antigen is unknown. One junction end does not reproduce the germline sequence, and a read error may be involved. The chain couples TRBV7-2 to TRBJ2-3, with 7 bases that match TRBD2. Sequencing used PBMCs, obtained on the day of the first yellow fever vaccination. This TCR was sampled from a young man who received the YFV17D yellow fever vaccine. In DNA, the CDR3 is TGTGCCAGCAGCCAAGGACTAGACGCCCCATTT. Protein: CASSQGLDAPF.